Listed below are T cell receptor beta chains from one sample, sequenced in a study of blood T cell repertoires in COVID-19. Libraries were prepared by immunoSEQ multiplex PCR; TCRdb keeps only in-frame clonotypes and omits some of them. Counted here are about 260,000 clones, roughly 88% occurring once; the ten biggest clones make up roughly 2%. Sample: PBMCs or T cells enriched from blood (not recorded which). The source is a woman between 45 and 65 years old who had recovered from COVID-19. Both conserved end residues are trimmed from each CDR3. D genes are given only for firm matches. Clone size is stated in some rows and not others, as once, few, many or a class when expanded.

V gene: TRBV4-2; clone size: NA; J gene: TRBJ2-7; D gene: NA; CDR3 protein: ASSFGPAYEQY
V gene: TRBV9; clone size: NA; J gene: TRBJ2-7; D gene: NA; CDR3 protein: ASSSTGDYYEQY
V gene: TRBV19; clone size: NA; J gene: TRBJ2-2; D gene: TRBD1; CDR3 protein: ASSTRDRVNTGELF
V gene: TRBV20-1; clone size: NA; J gene: TRBJ2-2; D gene: TRBD2; CDR3 protein: SAGRSGELF
V gene: TRBV6-1; clone size: NA; J gene: TRBJ1-3; D gene: NA; CDR3 protein: ASSDRTLGNTIY
V gene: TRBV11-2; clone size: NA; J gene: TRBJ1-1; D gene: TRBD1; CDR3 protein: ASSSPGQAAAF
V gene: TRBV7-3; clone size: NA; J gene: TRBJ2-3; D gene: TRBD2; CDR3 protein: ASSLNSGGTDTQY
V gene: TRBV30; clone size: NA; J gene: TRBJ2-3; D gene: NA; CDR3 protein: AWSVRVGGTDTQY
V gene: TRBV29-1; clone size: NA; J gene: TRBJ2-2; D gene: TRBD2; CDR3 protein: SVTHPPGGGTGELF
V gene: TRBV16; clone size: few; J gene: TRBJ1-5; D gene: NA; CDR3 protein: ASSQPYQPQH
V gene: TRBV18; clone size: NA; J gene: TRBJ1-5; D gene: NA; CDR3 protein: ASSPAGLAQPQH
V gene: TRBV5-1; clone size: NA; J gene: TRBJ2-3; D gene: TRBD1; CDR3 protein: ASRFDRGTDTQY
V gene: TRBV9; clone size: NA; J gene: TRBJ2-7; D gene: NA; CDR3 protein: ASSATSR
V gene: TRBV6-2/TRBV6-3; clone size: NA; J gene: TRBJ1-1; D gene: TRBD1; CDR3 protein: ASSLNRGTEAF
V gene: TRBV7-9; clone size: few; J gene: TRBJ2-1; D gene: NA; CDR3 protein: ASSLSGEREF
V gene: TRBV28; clone size: NA; J gene: TRBJ1-4; D gene: TRBD1; CDR3 protein: ASSLSTGWDEKLF
V gene: TRBV30; clone size: few; J gene: TRBJ1-5; D gene: TRBD1; CDR3 protein: AWSEGALDQPQH
V gene: TRBV14; clone size: NA; J gene: TRBJ2-7; D gene: NA; CDR3 protein: ASSHGTGYEQY
V gene: TRBV2; clone size: NA; J gene: TRBJ1-1; D gene: NA; CDR3 protein: ASSEIVANTEAF
V gene: TRBV19; clone size: NA; J gene: TRBJ1-5; D gene: NA; CDR3 protein: ASSIGSARNQPQH
V gene: TRBV29-1; clone size: NA; J gene: TRBJ1-2; D gene: TRBD1; CDR3 protein: SAGTANYGYT
V gene: TRBV4-1; clone size: many; J gene: TRBJ1-1; D gene: NA; CDR3 protein: ASSQDARGGASSEAF
V gene: TRBV5-6; clone size: NA; J gene: TRBJ1-3; D gene: NA; CDR3 protein: ASSGRLRGSGNTIY